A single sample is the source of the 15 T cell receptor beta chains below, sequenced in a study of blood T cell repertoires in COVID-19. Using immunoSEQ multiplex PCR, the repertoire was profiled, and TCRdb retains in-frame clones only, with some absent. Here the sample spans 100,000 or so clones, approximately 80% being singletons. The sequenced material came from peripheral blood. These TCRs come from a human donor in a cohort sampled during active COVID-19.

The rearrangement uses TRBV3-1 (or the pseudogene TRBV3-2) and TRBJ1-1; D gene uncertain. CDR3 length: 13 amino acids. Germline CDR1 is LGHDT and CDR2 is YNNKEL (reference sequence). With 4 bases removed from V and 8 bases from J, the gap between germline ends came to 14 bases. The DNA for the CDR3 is TGTGCCAGCAGCCCACCGATCGGGGTCGAAGCTTTCTTT. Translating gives CASSPPIGVEAFF.

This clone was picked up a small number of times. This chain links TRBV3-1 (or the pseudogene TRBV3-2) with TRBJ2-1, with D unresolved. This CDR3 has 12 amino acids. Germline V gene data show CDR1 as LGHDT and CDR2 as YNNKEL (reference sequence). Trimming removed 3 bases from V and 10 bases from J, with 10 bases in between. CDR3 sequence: CASSQISREQFF. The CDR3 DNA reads TGTGCCAGCAGCCAGATTAGTCGGGAGCAGTTCTTC.

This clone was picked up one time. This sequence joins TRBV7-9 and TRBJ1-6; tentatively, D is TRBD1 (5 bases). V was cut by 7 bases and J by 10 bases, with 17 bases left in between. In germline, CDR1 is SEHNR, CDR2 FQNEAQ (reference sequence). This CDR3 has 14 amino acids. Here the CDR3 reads CASNPGGVVSPLHF. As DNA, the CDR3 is TGTGCCAGCAACCCCGGGGGGGTCGTGTCACCCCTCCACTTT.

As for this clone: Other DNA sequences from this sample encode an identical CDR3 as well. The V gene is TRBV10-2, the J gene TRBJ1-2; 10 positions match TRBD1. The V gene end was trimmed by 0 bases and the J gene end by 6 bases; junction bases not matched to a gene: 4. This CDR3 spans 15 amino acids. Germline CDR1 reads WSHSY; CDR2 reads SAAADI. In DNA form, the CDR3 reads TGCGCCAGCAGTGAGTCGGGACAGGGGCGTGATGGCTACACCTTC. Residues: CASSESGQGRDGYTF.

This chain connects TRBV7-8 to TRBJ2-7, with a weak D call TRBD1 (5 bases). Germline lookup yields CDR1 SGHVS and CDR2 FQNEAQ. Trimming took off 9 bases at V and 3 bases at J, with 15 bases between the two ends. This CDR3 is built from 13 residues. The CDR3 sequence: CASTGRVSYEQYF. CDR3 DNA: TGTGCCAGTACAGGCCGAGTAAGCTACGAGCAGTACTTC.

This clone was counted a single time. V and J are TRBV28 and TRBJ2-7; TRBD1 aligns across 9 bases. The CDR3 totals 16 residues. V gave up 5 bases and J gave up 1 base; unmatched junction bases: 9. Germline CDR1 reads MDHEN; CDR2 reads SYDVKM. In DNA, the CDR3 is TGTGCCAGCAGTCCCCTCCGGACAGGGGAGTCCTACGAGCAGTACTTC. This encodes CASSPLRTGESYEQYF.

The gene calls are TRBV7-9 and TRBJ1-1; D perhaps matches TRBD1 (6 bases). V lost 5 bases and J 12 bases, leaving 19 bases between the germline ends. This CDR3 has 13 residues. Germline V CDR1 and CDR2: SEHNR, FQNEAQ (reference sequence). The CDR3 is CASSPGEGGGSFF. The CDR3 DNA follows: TGTGCCAGCAGCCCCGGGGAGGGGGGGGGTTCTTTCTTT.

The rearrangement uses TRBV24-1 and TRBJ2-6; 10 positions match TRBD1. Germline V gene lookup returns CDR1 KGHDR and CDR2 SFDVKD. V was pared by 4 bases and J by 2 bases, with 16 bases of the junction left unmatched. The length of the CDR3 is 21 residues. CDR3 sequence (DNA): TGTGCCACCAGTGAGCCCCCGAGCGGGACAGGGGAGGGTACTGGGGCCAACGTCCTGACTTTC. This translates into CATSEPPSGTGEGTGANVLTF.

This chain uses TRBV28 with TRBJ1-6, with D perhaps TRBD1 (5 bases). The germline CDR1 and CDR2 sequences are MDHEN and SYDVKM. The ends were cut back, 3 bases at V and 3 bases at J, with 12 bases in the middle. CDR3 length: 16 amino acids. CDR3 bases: TGTGCCAGCAGTTTGGAACAGGCGGTCTATAATTCACCCCTCCACTTT. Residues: CASSLEQAVYNSPLHF.

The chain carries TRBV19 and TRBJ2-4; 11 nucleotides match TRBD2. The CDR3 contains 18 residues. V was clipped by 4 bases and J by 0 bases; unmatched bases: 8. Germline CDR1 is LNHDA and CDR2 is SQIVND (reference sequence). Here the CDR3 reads CASSRRIAGGRAKNIQYF. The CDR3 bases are TGTGCCAGTAGTAGGCGGATAGCGGGAGGGCGAGCCAAAAACATTCAGTACTTC.

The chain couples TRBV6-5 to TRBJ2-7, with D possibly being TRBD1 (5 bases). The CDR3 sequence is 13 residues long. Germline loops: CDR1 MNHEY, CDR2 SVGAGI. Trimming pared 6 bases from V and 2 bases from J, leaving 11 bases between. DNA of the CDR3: TGTGCCAGCAGGACAGCGAGTCCCTACGAGCAGTACTTC. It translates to CASRTASPYEQYF.

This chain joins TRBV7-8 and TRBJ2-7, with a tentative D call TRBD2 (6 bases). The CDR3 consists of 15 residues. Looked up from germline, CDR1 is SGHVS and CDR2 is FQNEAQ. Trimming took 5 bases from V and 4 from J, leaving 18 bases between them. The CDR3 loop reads CASSRQALEGYEQYF. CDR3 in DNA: TGTGCCAGCAGCCGCCAGGCTCTGGAGGGATACGAGCAGTACTTC.

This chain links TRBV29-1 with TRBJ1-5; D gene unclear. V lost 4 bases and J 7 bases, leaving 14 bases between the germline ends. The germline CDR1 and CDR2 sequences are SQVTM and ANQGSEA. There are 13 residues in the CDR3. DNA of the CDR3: TGCAGCGTTGCTTTCGGGAGTCAACAGCCCCAGCATTTT. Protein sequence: CSVAFGSQQPQHF.

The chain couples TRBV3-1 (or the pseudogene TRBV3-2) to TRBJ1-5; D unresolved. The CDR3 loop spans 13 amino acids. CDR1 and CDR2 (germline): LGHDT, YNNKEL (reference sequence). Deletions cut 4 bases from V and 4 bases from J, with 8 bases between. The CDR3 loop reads CASSPNPNQPQHF. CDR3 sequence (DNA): TGTGCCAGCAGCCCTAACCCAAATCAGCCCCAGCATTTT.

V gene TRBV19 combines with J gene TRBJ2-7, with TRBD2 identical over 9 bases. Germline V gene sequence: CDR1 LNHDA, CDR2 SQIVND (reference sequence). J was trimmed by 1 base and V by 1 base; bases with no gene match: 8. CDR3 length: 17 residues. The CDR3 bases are TGTGCCAGTAGTATAGCCGGTAGCGGGAGTGTATCCTACGAGCAGTACTTC. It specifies CASSIAGSGSVSYEQYF.